One and the same sample provided the 8 T cell receptor beta chains below, sequenced in a study of T cell changes during pregnancy in multiple sclerosis. Profiling relied on immunoSEQ multiplex PCR, and the TCRdb table lists in-frame clones only, not all of them. Of 55,000 to 80,000 clones listed, almost 90% are singletons. Material: peripheral blood, obtained after pregnancy. The receptors come from a female donor in good health, enrolled as a control in a pregnancy study.

The chain combines TRBV5-6 with TRBJ1-1; D may be TRBD1 (5 bases). V was shortened by 2 bases and J by 7 bases, with 12 bases between the two germline ends. The V gene's germline CDR1 is SGHDT and CDR2 YYEEEE. The CDR3 covers 13 residues. The CDR3, as DNA: TGTGCCAGCAGCTTCGGGGGACCGGGTGAAGCTTTCTTT. This gives the protein CASSFGGPGEAFF.

V usage is TRBV6-6 and J usage is TRBJ1-1, with TRBD1 identical over 9 bases. The CDR3 has 14 amino acids. Per germline, CDR1 MNHNY and CDR2 SVGAGI (reference sequence). With V trimmed by 5 bases and J by 5 bases, 6 bases remained unmatched. The CDR3 loop reads CASSTQGAGTEAFF. The CDR3 nucleotides read TGTGCCAGCAGTACACAGGGGGCGGGAACTGAAGCTTTCTTT.

The rearrangement joins TRBV7-2 to TRBJ2-1; 11 bases map to TRBD2. Germline CDR1 reads SGHTA; CDR2 reads FQGNSA. The CDR3 extends over 15 amino acids. V lost 3 bases and J lost 2; bases outside the gene matches: 0. CDR3 in DNA: TGTGCCAGCAGCTTTAGCGGGGGGGCCTACAATGAGCAGTTCTTC. It specifies CASSFSGGAYNEQFF.

This clone has more than one count but fewer than ten. The chain recombines TRBV7-8 with TRBJ2-7; tentatively, D is TRBD1 (5 bases). The CDR3 contains 16 residues. Germline V gene data show CDR1 as SGHVS and CDR2 as FQNEAQ. V shed 2 bases and J shed 0 bases, with 14 bases lying between them. CDR3 sequence: CASSLRRGSGSYEQYF. In DNA, the CDR3 is TGTGCCAGCAGCTTAAGAAGGGGAAGTGGCTCCTACGAGCAGTACTTC. Full variable domain (outside the CDR3, taken from reference TRBV7-8 and TRBJ2-7): GAGVSQSPRYKVAKRGQDVALRCDPISGHVSLFWYQQALGQGPEFLTYFQNEAQLDKSGLPSDRFFAERPEGSVSTLKIQRTQQEDSAVYLCASSLRRGSGSYEQYFGPGTRLTVT.

V is TRBV7-2 and J is TRBJ2-1; 8 nucleotides align to TRBD2. Per germline, CDR1 SGHTA and CDR2 FQGNSA. The ends lost 3 bases at V and 7 bases at J; junction bases unmatched: 5. The CDR3 covers 14 residues. In DNA, the CDR3 is TGTGCCAGCAGCTTTAGCGGGACTCTTAATGAGCAGTTCTTC. Amino acid sequence: CASSFSGTLNEQFF.

This chain joins TRBV30 and TRBJ2-2, with a possible D match to TRBD2 (5 bases). The germline CDR1 and CDR2 sequences are GTSNPN and SVGIG (reference sequence). This CDR3 region has 14 residues. With 5 bases removed from V and 4 bases from J, the gap between germline ends came to 14 bases. The CDR3 nucleotides read TGTGCCTGGGGATTAGACGGGGTCACCGGGGAGCTGTTTTTT. This gives the protein CAWGLDGVTGELFF.

The V and J genes are TRBV19 and TRBJ1-1; 9 bases map to TRBD1. CDR3 length: 15 amino acids. Germline lookup yields CDR1 LNHDA and CDR2 SQIVND (reference sequence). The trim removed 6 bases at V and 0 bases at J, leaving 5 bases unmatched. The CDR3, as DNA: TGTGCCAGTAGGAGGACAGGGGAGATGAACACTGAAGCTTTCTTT. Protein product: CASRRTGEMNTEAFF.

V gene TRBV27 combines with J gene TRBJ1-4, with D uncertain. This CDR3 contains 12 residues. Trimming removed 3 bases at V and 5 bases at J, with 4 bases between. Germline values: CDR1 MNHEY, CDR2 SMNVEV (reference sequence). This CDR3 reads CASSFGNEKLFF. The DNA for the CDR3 is TGTGCCAGCAGTTTTGGCAATGAAAAACTGTTTTTT. Full variable domain (remainder filled in from reference TRBV27 and TRBJ1-4): EAQVTQNPRYLITVTGKKLTVTCSQNMNHEYMSWYRQDPGLGLRQIYYSMNVEVTDKGDVPEGYKVSRKEKRNFPLILESPSPNQTSLYFCASSFGNEKLFFGSGTQLSVL.